This T cell receptor beta chain was sequenced during a study of memory CD4+ T cells and cytomegalovirus serostatus. The junction had 17 bases not matched to a gene; V was cut back by 10 bases and J by 2 bases. Germline CDR1 MDHEN, CDR2 SYDVKM. The CDR3 has 17 amino acids. The repertoire was sequenced with immunoSEQ multiplex PCR; TCRdb's copy has only in-frame clones and lacks some. Of 84,000 or so clones in the sample, over 80% were seen once. The sort gate was single viable CD3+CD4+CD8-CD45RO+ cells for memory CD4+ T cells. The sequencing input was memory CD4+ T cells from blood. This chain connects TRBV28 to TRBJ2-5, with 9 bases fitting TRBD2. The sequence was collected from an adult in good health and CMV-seronegative. This chain's CDR3 is CATAGLASGAYQETQYF. CDR3 coding DNA: TGTGCCACCGCGGGATTGGCTAGCGGGGCCTATCAAGAGACCCAGTACTTC.